This TCR beta chain was obtained from a study of control samples from healthy donors and cancer patients. TCRdb's table, derived via immunoSEQ multiplex PCR, lists solely in-frame clones and lacks some. The sample contains around 100,000 clones, about nine tenths of which appear only once. Deletions cut 6 bases from V and 2 bases from J, with 10 bases between. This CDR3 spans 13 amino acids. The sequence was obtained from a woman younger than 35 in good health. The genes are TRBV12-3 or TRBV12-4 and TRBJ1-1; D call uncertain. The sample was blood. CDR3 loop: CASSAGLNTEAFF. The CDR3 nucleotides read TGTGCCAGCAGCGCGGGCCTAAACACTGAAGCTTTCTTT.